The clone carrying this T cell receptor (beta chain) was counted at least ten times. Its antigen is currently unknown. TCRdb ran MiXCR on the multiplex PCR reads and lists one entry per CDR3 protein. Among 180,000 or so distinct CDR3 sequences listed, around 35% were seen once. Axillary draining lymph nodes of breast cancer patients supplied the node samples. These data belong to a study of breast tumors, draining lymph nodes, adjacent tissues. General study results and limits: Tumor T cell lymph node origin was a supported hypothesis, not proven. Tumor repertoires ranked between lymph nodes and nontumor tissue in diversity, with V and J gene preferences. Compared with basal-like, luminal-like tumors shared significantly more repertoire with nontumor tissue.

Germline V gives CDR1 GTSNPN, CDR2 SVGIG (reference sequence). The CDR3 covers 13 residues. V shed 4 bases and J shed 3 bases, with 13 bases lying between them. The specimen was axillary lymph node tissue. The chain is built from TRBV30 and TRBJ2-7; tentatively, D is TRBD2 (5 bases). This TCR was recovered from a female donor with breast cancer. Some clones in this sample may be carry-over from other donors' samples. Here the CDR3 DNA reads TGTGCCTGGACGGCGACCGGGGTCTACGAGCAGTACTTC. It codes for CAWTATGVYEQYF.